The text below deals with one TCR beta chain. This entry comes from a study of cytomegalovirus exposure and HLA in healthy donors. Libraries were prepared by immunoSEQ multiplex PCR; TCRdb keeps only in-frame clonotypes and omits some of them. In the table there are more than 100,000 clones, around nine tenths of which are singletons. The clonotype originates from a man aged 30 to 45 in good health and CMV-seronegative. Material: PBMCs.

The CDR3: CASSDIRDRNEKLFF. CDR3 DNA: TGTGCCAGCAGTGATATCCGGGACAGGAATGAAAAACTGTTTTTT. This sequence joins TRBV6-6 and TRBJ1-4, with 8 nucleotides matching TRBD1. Germline-derived CDR1 and CDR2 are MNHNY and SVGAGI (reference sequence). The V segment lost 5 bases and the J segment 5 bases; nucleotides outside the gene matches: 7. This CDR3 spans 15 amino acids.